The 29 T cell receptor beta chains below were found in one sample sequenced in a study of shared T cell receptors in the human thymus. Assay used: immunoSEQ multiplex PCR; TCRdb lists only in-frame clones, some missing. The profile covers 600,000 or so clones, with approximately 87% appearing a single time and 0.0094% taken by the ten largest. The sample was also linked to a second study, of human thymus T cells.

The sequencing sample was made of thymocytes. These receptors all stem from a boy younger than two with a congenital heart defect.

CDR3 region: CSAVDRAYEQYF. The CDR3 coding sequence is TGCAGCGCCGTGGACAGGGCCTACGAGCAGTACTTC. The J gene is TRBJ2-7, the V gene TRBV29-1; 8 bases map to TRBD1. The ends lost 7 bases at V and 2 bases at J; junction bases unmatched: 4. Germline V gene data show CDR1 as SQVTM and CDR2 as ANQGSEA. This CDR3 is built from 12 residues.

The V gene is TRBV30, the J gene TRBJ1-2; maybe TRBD1 (6 bases). The germline V gene has CDR1 GTSNPN and CDR2 SVGIG (reference sequence). There are 16 residues in the CDR3. V shed 2 bases and J shed 4 bases, with 20 bases lying between them. DNA of the CDR3: TGTGCCTGGAGTAGGTCCGTCGACAGGACCTCCTATGGCTACACCTTC. This gives the protein CAWSRSVDRTSYGYTF.

The CDR3 reads CASSPNAYGDRNSYEQYF. The CDR3 nucleotides read TGTGCCAGCAGTCCCAACGCCTACGGTGACAGGAACTCCTACGAGCAGTACTTC. The chain couples TRBV25-1 to TRBJ2-7; perhaps TRBD1 as D (6 bases). Trimming took 5 bases from V and 0 from J, leaving 23 bases between them. The length of the CDR3 is 18 residues. The V gene's germline CDR1 is MGHDK and CDR2 SYGVNS.

A single count supports this clone. This rearrangement joins TRBV27 to TRBJ1-5; D is perhaps TRBD1 (5 bases). Trimming shortened V by 5 bases and J by 3 bases, and 11 bases separated the two germline ends. Germline CDR1 reads MNHEY; CDR2 reads SMNVEV (reference sequence). CDR3 size: 14 residues. The CDR3 coding sequence is TGTGCCAGCAGTCGCCCAGGGCCCAATCAGCCCCAGCATTTT. Amino acid sequence: CASSRPGPNQPQHF.

With regard to this clone: One junction end disagrees with the germline gene, perhaps due to a read error. The gene calls are TRBV28 and TRBJ1-2, with 9 positions matching TRBD1. Germline CDR1 reads MDHEN; CDR2 reads SYDVKM. The CDR3 has 15 residues. CDR3: CASNLPKQGARGYTF. Here the CDR3 DNA reads TGTGCCAGCAATTTACCTAAACAGGGGGCGAGGGGCTACACCTTC.

Regarding this clone: A read error may produce the germline difference seen at one junction end. The V gene is TRBV7-7, the J gene TRBJ2-3, with D unresolved. This CDR3 is 15 amino acids long. The germline CDR1 and CDR2 sequences are SSHAT and FNYEAQ (reference sequence). CDR3: CASSLGQTFTDTQYF. The CDR3 DNA reads as TGTGCTAGCAGCTTGGGTCAGACTTTTACAGATACGCAGTATTTT.

The chain uses TRBV7-8 and TRBJ2-1; D possibly corresponds to TRBD2 (5 bases). The CDR3 has 16 residues. The germline V gene encodes CDR1 SGHVS and CDR2 FQNEAQ. The germline V and J ends were trimmed by 2 bases and 8 bases, with 19 bases remaining between them. The CDR3: CASSLFRTRAGDEQFF. In DNA form, the CDR3 reads TGTGCCAGCAGCTTATTTCGGACCCGCGCCGGGGATGAGCAGTTCTTC.

V is TRBV5-6 and J is TRBJ2-1, with D possibly being TRBD1 (6 bases). V was pared by 3 bases and J by 6 bases, with 10 bases between. CDR3 size: 13 residues. Germline CDR1 SGHDT, CDR2 YYEEEE. Here the CDR3 DNA reads TGTGCCAGCAGCTCCACAGGGCCCAATGAGCAGTTCTTC. Protein: CASSSTGPNEQFF.

CDR3 loop: CASSVLGQPFYEQYF. The DNA for the CDR3 is TGTGCCAGCAGTGTTCTGGGACAGCCCTTCTACGAGCAGTACTTC. The V and J genes are TRBV27 and TRBJ2-7; 7 positions agree with TRBD1. J gave up 3 bases and V 5 bases, and 10 bases lay outside the gene matches. In germline, CDR1 is MNHEY, CDR2 SMNVEV (reference sequence). The CDR3 has 15 residues.

The chain has TRBV2 and TRBJ2-1, with TRBD2 identical over 8 bases. Per germline, CDR1 SNHLY and CDR2 FYNNEI. V was clipped by 7 bases and J by 0 bases; unmatched bases: 5. The CDR3 runs 15 residues. In DNA form, the CDR3 reads TGTGCCAGCAATGAGCGGGGGAGCTCCTACAATGAGCAGTTCTTC. Its translation: CASNERGSSYNEQFF. The full variable domain, rest sourced from reference TRBV2 and TRBJ2-1, is EPEVTQTPSHQVTQMGQEVILRCVPISNHLYFYWYRQILGQKVEFLVSFYNNEISEKSEIFDDQFSVERPDGSNFTLKIRSTKLEDSAMYFCASNERGSSYNEQFFGPGTRLTVL.

The V and J genes are TRBV13 and TRBJ2-7, with TRBD2 identical over 7 bases. The germline V gene has CDR1 PRHDT and CDR2 FYEKMQ (reference sequence). V lost 6 bases to trimming and J lost 0 bases; unmatched junction nucleotides: 5. The CDR3 consists of 14 residues. Here the CDR3 reads CASRERGPSYEQYF. CDR3 DNA sequence: TGTGCCAGCAGAGAGCGGGGACCCTCCTACGAGCAGTACTTC.

The chain uses TRBV10-3 and TRBJ1-6; D not certain. The CDR3 loop spans 13 amino acids. The germline gives CDR1 ENHRY, CDR2 SYGVKD. Trimming took off 0 bases at V and 8 bases at J, with 5 bases between the two ends. The CDR3 here is CAISESADSPLHF. Here the CDR3 DNA reads TGTGCCATCAGTGAGTCGGCGGATTCACCCCTCCACTTT.

The V and J genes are TRBV11-2 and TRBJ2-3; tentative D call: TRBD1 (5 bases). Germline lookup yields CDR1 SGHAT and CDR2 FQNNGV. Trimming took 2 bases from V and 1 from J, leaving 13 bases between them. The CDR3 spans 16 residues. Here the CDR3 DNA reads TGTGCCAGCAGCTTATATGGGGCGCGTGGCACAGATACGCAGTATTTT. Its protein is CASSLYGARGTDTQYF.

The chain combines TRBV5-5 with TRBJ1-1; a possible D gene is TRBD1 (6 bases). The CDR3 totals 16 residues. Germline loops: CDR1 SGHKS, CDR2 YYEKEE (reference sequence). V gave up 3 bases and J gave up 5 bases, with 20 bases separating them. CDR3: CASSSEVRNGTTEAFF. The DNA of the CDR3 is TGTGCCAGCAGCTCAGAGGTCCGGAACGGGACAACTGAAGCTTTCTTT.

The V gene is TRBV2, the J gene TRBJ2-7; 9 bases line up with TRBD1. V gave up 5 bases and J gave up 5 bases; unmatched junction bases: 13. The germline V gene has CDR1 SNHLY and CDR2 FYNNEI. The CDR3 is 16 amino acids. The CDR3 DNA reads TGTGCCAGCAGTAAAGTCCCGGGACAGGGTTTAAACGAGCAGTACTTC. The encoded protein is CASSKVPGQGLNEQYF.

This clone was observed a single time. The chain is built from TRBV4-3 and TRBJ2-7; possibly TRBD2 for D (5 bases). Per the germline V gene, CDR1 is LGHNA and CDR2 is YSLEER. V lost 0 bases to trimming and J lost 0 bases, with 12 bases between them. The length of the CDR3 is 16 residues. The CDR3, as DNA: TGCGCCAGCAGCCAAGATTTAGGGCGGGCCTCCTACGAGCAGTACTTC. It codes for CASSQDLGRASYEQYF.

The J gene is TRBJ2-1, the V gene TRBV19, with D possibly TRBD2 on 6 matching bases. In germline, CDR1 is LNHDA, CDR2 SQIVND (reference sequence). The CDR3 spans 18 residues. The V end was cut by 1 base, the J end by 7 bases, with 23 bases between. The CDR3 here is CASSIASRGLAFDNEQFF. The CDR3 bases are TGTGCCAGTAGTATAGCCTCCCGAGGGCTAGCGTTCGATAATGAGCAGTTCTTC. Combining the CDR3 with reference TRBV19 and TRBJ2-1 gives the whole variable domain DGGITQSPKYLFRKEGQNVTLSCEQNLNHDAMYWYRQDPGQGLRLIYYSQIVNDFQKGDIAEGYSVSREKKESFPLTVTSAQKNPTAFYLCASSIASRGLAFDNEQFFGPGTRLTVL.

The V call is TRBV7-2, the J call TRBJ1-4, with 7 bases matching TRBD1. V dropped 4 bases and J dropped 3; count of bases not matched to a gene: 17. Germline V lookup: CDR1 SGHTA, CDR2 FQGNSA. CDR3 length: 19 amino acids. This CDR3 reads CASSSHLPGQGVPNEKLFF. The CDR3 nucleotides read TGTGCCAGCAGCTCTCACCTACCGGGGCAGGGGGTGCCTAATGAAAAACTGTTTTTT.

This chain uses TRBV28 with TRBJ2-7; perhaps TRBD2 as D (7 bases). The CDR3 spans 15 residues. Trimming removed 7 bases at V and 7 bases at J, with 23 bases between. Germline V gives CDR1 MDHEN, CDR2 SYDVKM. The CDR3 DNA reads as TGTGCCAGCACCCCGGACTGGGAGGGGGTATTAGAGCAGTACTTC. Its protein is CASTPDWEGVLEQYF.

The chain has TRBV4-3 and TRBJ1-2, with TRBD1 matching 7 bases. The CDR3 is made up of 16 amino acids. J lost 8 bases, V lost 0 bases, and 12 bases had no gene match. Germline loops: CDR1 LGHNA, CDR2 YSLEER. The CDR3, as DNA: TGCGCCAGCAGCCAAGATTTTAAGACAGGGAGCGGCGGCTACACCTTC. It specifies CASSQDFKTGSGGYTF.

V is TRBV4-3 and J is TRBJ2-7; 8 nucleotides agree with TRBD2. The ends lost 1 base at V and 5 bases at J; junction bases unmatched: 10. The CDR3 has 16 residues. Germline assignment: CDR1 LGHNA and CDR2 YSLEER. The CDR3 is CASSQVPGRAADEQYF. Here the CDR3 DNA reads TGCGCCAGCAGCCAAGTGCCCGGGAGGGCCGCAGACGAGCAGTACTTC.

The DNA for the CDR3 is TGTGCCACCAGCAGTACTAGGGATGAGCAGTTCTTC. As protein: CATSSTRDEQFF. The genes are TRBV15 and TRBJ2-1; TRBD2 might be the D (5 bases). The CDR3 runs to 12 residues. The germline V gene has CDR1 LNHNV and CDR2 YYDKDF (reference sequence). V lost 3 bases and J lost 8, with 8 bases in between.

The chain carries TRBV28 and TRBJ1-1, with D unresolved. The CDR3 loop spans 12 amino acids. CDR1 is MDHEN and CDR2 is SYDVKM in the germline V gene. Trimming removed 6 bases at V and 6 bases at J, with 11 bases between. The CDR3 reads CASRDDGAEAFF. The CDR3 DNA is TGTGCCAGCAGGGACGACGGGGCTGAAGCTTTCTTT.

The J gene is TRBJ1-2, the V gene TRBV6-5, with TRBD1 matching 8 bases. Germline assignment: CDR1 MNHEY and CDR2 SVGAGI. This CDR3 is 14 amino acids long. The ends lost 8 bases at V and 7 bases at J; junction bases unmatched: 12. CDR3 nucleotides: TGTGCCAGCCCCCCCCTCGCCAGGGGGCTTGGCTACACCTTC. This gives the protein CASPPLARGLGYTF.

V gene TRBV5-1 combines with J gene TRBJ2-5; D is possibly TRBD1 (5 bases). The CDR3 covers 16 residues. CDR1 is SGHRS, CDR2 YFSETQ, per germline. Trimming shortened V by 6 bases and J by 4 bases, and 22 bases separated the two germline ends. The CDR3 bases are TGCGCCAGCAACAGGTTCGGTACAGTTCATCCAGAGACCCAGTACTTC. This encodes CASNRFGTVHPETQYF.

This chain connects TRBV29-1 to TRBJ1-4, with 8 bases identical to TRBD1. There are 13 residues in the CDR3. Germline V CDR1 and CDR2: SQVTM, ANQGSEA. The trim removed 6 bases at V and 7 bases at J, leaving 7 bases unmatched. CDR3 nucleotides: TGCAGCGTCATGACAGGGGTGGTTGAAAAACTGTTTTTT. Protein product: CSVMTGVVEKLFF. Based on the CDR3 plus reference TRBV29-1 and TRBJ1-4, the full variable domain is SAVISQKPSRDICQRGTSLTIQCQVDSQVTMMFWYRQQPGQSLTLIATANQGSEATYESGFVIDKFPISRPNLTFSTLTVSNMSPEDSSIYLCSVMTGVVEKLFFGSGTQLSVL.

V and J are TRBV19 and TRBJ2-7; maybe TRBD2 (6 bases). Trimming removed 1 base at V and 5 bases at J, with 12 bases between. The CDR3 is 14 residues long. Germline lookup yields CDR1 LNHDA and CDR2 SQIVND (reference sequence). CDR3 residues: CASSIAEGRNEQYF. The CDR3 DNA follows: TGTGCCAGTAGTATAGCGGAGGGGCGGAACGAGCAGTACTTC.

The chain is built from TRBV29-1 and TRBJ1-2; D is unclear. V was pared by 3 bases and J by 4 bases, with 9 bases between. CDR1 SQVTM and CDR2 ANQGSEA come from the germline V gene. The CDR3 is made up of 12 amino acids. CDR3 amino acids: CSVDRRIYGYTF. The DNA of the CDR3 is TGCAGCGTTGATCGGCGGATCTATGGCTACACCTTC.

The rearrangement links TRBV30 to TRBJ2-1; TRBD2 might be the D (5 bases). Germline loops: CDR1 GTSNPN, CDR2 SVGIG (reference sequence). V was trimmed by 2 bases and J by 3 bases, leaving 17 bases between them. The CDR3 has 16 residues. CDR3 loop: CAWSMGPAGHYNEQFF. The CDR3 DNA sequence: TGTGCCTGGAGTATGGGTCCCGCGGGCCACTACAATGAGCAGTTCTTC.